The source of this TCR beta chain is a study of CD8 T cells in Susac syndrome. Looking at the study overall: When blood was collected, patients with Susac syndrome were therapy-naive, were taking corticosteroids, or were receiving intravenous immunoglobulin alone.

The germline gives CDR1 SQVTM, CDR2 ANQGSEA. V gave up 7 bases and J gave up 8 bases; unmatched junction bases: 7. The CDR3 extends over 12 amino acids. This clonotype was recorded once. Its target is unknown. With random hexamers, about 0.5 to 1 ug RNA was reverse transcribed. MiXCR was run by TCRdb on the immunoSEQ multiplex PCR reads, yielding one entry per CDR3 protein. The profile shows about 150,000 distinct CDR3 sequences, approximately 95% of them singletons. General observations from the study: There were fewer than 20 Susac-specific public clones in total CD8+ repertoires and four to six in CD8+ TEMRA repertoires.

Sequencing of TCR beta was performed on blood CD8+ and CD4+ T cells. Sequencing used CD8+ T cells from PBMCs. The V call is TRBV29-1, the J call TRBJ1-2, with 10 nucleotides matching TRBD1. The clonotype comes from a human donor with Susac syndrome. CDR3 coding DNA: TGCAGCGCTGGACAGGGGGTAGACGGCTACACCTTC. Translated: CSAGQGVDGYTF.